One and the same sample provided the 18 T cell receptor beta chains below, sequenced in a study of blood T cell repertoires in COVID-19. Measured with immunoSEQ multiplex PCR; TCRdb has only the in-frame clones, and not every one. The profile shows about 32,000 clones, 90% to 95% of them singletons. Sequences were obtained from peripheral blood. These receptors were taken from a male donor with active COVID-19.

The rearrangement joins TRBV4-1 to TRBJ1-2, with no clear D. V shed 0 bases and J shed 0 bases, with 11 bases lying between them. The V gene's germline CDR1 is MGHRA and CDR2 YSYEKL. The CDR3 sequence is 16 residues long. The CDR3 DNA is TGCGCCAGCAGCCAAGATCCCTACCTAGCTAACTATGGCTACACCTTC. Translated: CASSQDPYLANYGYTF.

This rearrangement joins TRBV6-5 to TRBJ2-1; 13 bases are shared with TRBD2. This CDR3 is built from 14 residues. The junction had 5 bases not matched to a gene; V was cut back by 6 bases and J by 9 bases. Per germline, CDR1 MNHEY and CDR2 SVGAGI. The CDR3 here is CASRILAGGTEQFF. As DNA, the CDR3 is TGTGCCAGCAGGATACTAGCGGGGGGGACTGAGCAGTTCTTC.

The gene calls are TRBV4-1 and TRBJ1-5, with a tentative D call TRBD1 (5 bases). The CDR3 has 17 amino acids. Germline CDR1 is MGHRA and CDR2 is YSYEKL. The germline V and J ends were trimmed by 0 bases and 3 bases, with 15 bases remaining between them. CDR3 loop: CASSQDSRGQFNQPQHF. CDR3 DNA sequence: TGCGCCAGCAGCCAAGATAGTAGGGGTCAATTCAATCAGCCCCAGCATTTT.

The chain employs TRBV29-1 and TRBJ2-3; D remains unclear. V shed 2 bases and J shed 0 bases, with 6 bases lying between them. Germline loops: CDR1 SQVTM, CDR2 ANQGSEA. CDR3 size: 13 residues. CDR3 residues: CSVEIQSTDTQYF. DNA for the CDR3: TGCAGCGTTGAAATCCAGAGCACAGATACGCAGTATTTT.

The chain combines TRBV29-1 with TRBJ2-2; D might be TRBD1 (6 bases). Germline CDR1 reads SQVTM; CDR2 reads ANQGSEA. V was trimmed by 5 bases and J by 5 bases, leaving 15 bases between them. The CDR3 runs 14 residues. This CDR3 reads CSVKAGDGTGELFF. The CDR3 nucleotides are TGCAGCGTTAAAGCAGGGGATGGTACCGGGGAGCTGTTTTTT.

The rearrangement joins TRBV2 to TRBJ1-1, with 7 bases that match TRBD1. The CDR3 loop spans 12 amino acids. V lost 6 bases to trimming and J lost 7 bases; unmatched junction nucleotides: 5. Germline V CDR1 and CDR2: SNHLY, FYNNEI. Here the CDR3 reads CASSRDSFEAFF. The CDR3 DNA reads as TGTGCCAGCAGCCGGGACAGCTTTGAAGCTTTCTTT.

This chain connects TRBV4-1 to TRBJ1-2, with 10 bases lining up with TRBD1. With V trimmed by 6 bases and J by 4 bases, 11 bases remained unmatched. The germline V gene has CDR1 MGHRA and CDR2 YSYEKL. This CDR3 is 16 amino acids long. The CDR3 sequence is CASSQTPGQGSYGYTF. The CDR3 nucleotides are TGCGCCAGCAGTCAAACCCCGGGACAGGGGAGCTATGGCTACACCTTC.

V is TRBV28 and J is TRBJ2-4, with 10 positions matching TRBD1. The CDR3 runs to 16 residues. V lost 5 bases to trimming and J lost 2 bases; unmatched junction nucleotides: 6. Germline CDR1 MDHEN, CDR2 SYDVKM. The DNA of the CDR3 is TGTGCCAGCAGTCTACCGGGACAGGGGACCAAAAACATTCAGTACTTC. Protein product: CASSLPGQGTKNIQYF.

The V gene is TRBV10-3, the J gene TRBJ1-3; no firm D call. Germline lookup yields CDR1 ENHRY and CDR2 SYGVKD. This CDR3 is built from 12 residues. Trimming removed 7 bases at V and 2 bases at J, with 6 bases between. The CDR3 DNA reads as TGTGCCATCAATATCCCTGGAAACACCATATATTTT. Protein sequence: CAINIPGNTIYF.

The chain recombines TRBV3-1 (or the pseudogene TRBV3-2) with TRBJ1-1; 8 nucleotides agree with TRBD1. The V gene's germline CDR1 is LGHDT and CDR2 YNNKEL (reference sequence). This CDR3 is 11 amino acids long. V trimming: 8 bases; J trimming: 8 bases; junction bases outside the gene matches: 4. The CDR3 region is CASAGGVEAFF. In DNA form, the CDR3 reads TGTGCCAGCGCAGGGGGCGTCGAAGCTTTCTTT.

The J gene is TRBJ1-2, the V gene TRBV9; unclear D gene. From germline, CDR1 is SGDLS and CDR2 YYNGEE. The length of the CDR3 is 15 residues. V lost 0 bases and J lost 3, with 12 bases in between. In DNA form, the CDR3 reads TGTGCCAGCAGCGTAGGACGGTATCGGGACTATGGCTACACCTTC. Residues: CASSVGRYRDYGYTF.

This clone showed up just once. This chain joins TRBV5-8 and TRBJ2-5, with 12 positions matching TRBD2. The J segment lost 4 bases and the V segment lost 1 base, leaving 5 bases of the junction unmatched. The CDR3 runs to 16 residues. The germline gives CDR1 SGHTS, CDR2 YDEGEE. The DNA for the CDR3 is TGTGCCAGCAGCTTGACTAGCGGGGGGTTGCGAGAGACCCAGTACTTC. It yields the protein CASSLTSGGLRETQYF.

The chain has TRBV7-9 and TRBJ2-2; weak D call: TRBD2 (5 bases). Trimming removed 4 bases at V and 7 bases at J, with 16 bases between. The germline V gene encodes CDR1 SEHNR and CDR2 FQNEAQ (reference sequence). This CDR3 spans 15 amino acids. The CDR3 loop is CASSSNNREVGELFF. The CDR3 nucleotides are TGTGCCAGCAGCTCAAACAACCGGGAAGTCGGGGAGCTGTTTTTT.

V is TRBV5-8 and J is TRBJ1-2; D possibly corresponds to TRBD1 (5 bases). Trimming shortened V by 1 base and J by 1 base, and 8 bases separated the two germline ends. CDR1 and CDR2 from the germline V gene are SGHTS and YDEGEE. This CDR3 region has 14 residues. Here the CDR3 DNA reads TGTGCCAGCAGCTTGTTACAGGTTAACTATGGCTACACCTTC. Amino acids: CASSLLQVNYGYTF.

The V call is TRBV19, the J call TRBJ1-5; no definite D call. This CDR3 is 16 amino acids long. CDR1 is LNHDA and CDR2 is SQIVND in the germline V gene (reference sequence). V lost 4 bases and J lost 0, with 13 bases in between. The CDR3 DNA sequence: TGTGCCAGTAGTACCCCTCGACTTATTAGCAATCAGCCCCAGCATTTT. This sequence encodes CASSTPRLISNQPQHF.

This chain links TRBV19 with TRBJ1-1; 8 nucleotides align to TRBD1. Germline assignment: CDR1 LNHDA and CDR2 SQIVND (reference sequence). The CDR3 sequence is 15 residues long. The trim removed 5 bases at V and 4 bases at J, leaving 9 bases unmatched. The CDR3, as DNA: TGTGCCAGTAGTGTGGACAGGGCGTCGAGCACTGAAGCTTTCTTT. Translation gives CASSVDRASSTEAFF.

J is TRBJ1-2 and V is TRBV5-1, with D maybe TRBD1 (6 bases). In germline, CDR1 is SGHRS, CDR2 YFSETQ. The V end lost 0 bases, the J end lost 8 bases, and 17 bases lay between the germline ends. The CDR3 has 15 amino acids. The CDR3 coding sequence is TGCGCCAGCAGCTTGGAGTCCGGGGGGCAGGGAGGCTACACCTTC. Protein sequence: CASSLESGGQGGYTF.

The chain links TRBV6-2 or TRBV6-3 to TRBJ1-2; maybe TRBD1 (5 bases). V lost 2 bases and J lost 3, with 13 bases in between. Germline CDR1 MNHEY, CDR2 SVGEGT. The CDR3 spans 15 residues. The chain's CDR3 is CASSYGAGEYYGYTF. Written as DNA, the CDR3 is TGTGCCAGCAGTTACGGGGCAGGAGAGTACTATGGCTACACCTTC.